In this sample, the clone carrying this T cell receptor (beta chain) turned up a few times. What it binds is unknown. The germline CDR1 and CDR2 sequences are SGHTA and FQGNSA. V was clipped by 5 bases and J by 4 bases; unmatched bases: 9. The CDR3 has 16 amino acids. The data are from a study of T-cell memory formation after mild COVID-19. About the research overall: Clusters were largely donor specific.

Study-wide findings and caveats: The main location of contracting CD4+ clones was CM and EM, and that of contracting CD8+ clones was EMRA. Clones shrinking from day 15 to 85 showed even CD4/CD8 mixes; later expanders tilted CD4+.

Using its own MiXCR run on the 5' RACE reads, TCRdb lists one record per CDR3 protein. The sample carries about 420,000 distinct CDR3 sequences, about a quarter recorded once. The chain is built from TRBV7-2 and TRBJ2-5, with 11 bases fitting TRBD2. Specimen: PBMCs or a T cell subset sorted from them (not recorded which). This sequence was found in an adult woman who had mild COVID-19 (a few samples of this study predate the infection). Cell type and time point are not known. The CDR3, as DNA: TGTGCCAGCAGCAGGTCTAGCGGGAGGATCGCAGAGACCCAGTACTTC. This sequence encodes CASSRSSGRIAETQYF.